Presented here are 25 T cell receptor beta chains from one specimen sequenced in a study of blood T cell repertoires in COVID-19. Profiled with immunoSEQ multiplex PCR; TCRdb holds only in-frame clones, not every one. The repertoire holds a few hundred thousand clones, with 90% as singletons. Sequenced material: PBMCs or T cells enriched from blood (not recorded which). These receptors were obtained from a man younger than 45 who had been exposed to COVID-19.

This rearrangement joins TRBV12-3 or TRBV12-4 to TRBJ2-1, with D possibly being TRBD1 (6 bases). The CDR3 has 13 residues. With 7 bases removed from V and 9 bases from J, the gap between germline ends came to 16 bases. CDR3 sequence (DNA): TGTGCCAGCATCCACCCTCAGGGGCGTGAGCAGTTCTTC. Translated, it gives CASIHPQGREQFF.

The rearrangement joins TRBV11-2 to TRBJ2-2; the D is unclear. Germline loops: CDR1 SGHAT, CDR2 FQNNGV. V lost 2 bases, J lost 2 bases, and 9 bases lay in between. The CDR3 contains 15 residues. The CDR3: CASSLQLQNTGELFF. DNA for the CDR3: TGTGCCAGCAGCTTACAACTACAAAACACCGGGGAGCTGTTTTTT.

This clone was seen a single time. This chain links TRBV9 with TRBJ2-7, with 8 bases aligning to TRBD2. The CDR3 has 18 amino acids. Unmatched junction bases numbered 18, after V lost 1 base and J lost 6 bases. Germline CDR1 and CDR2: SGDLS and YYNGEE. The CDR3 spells CASSVNPGGDFFGGEQYF. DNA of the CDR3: TGTGCCAGCAGCGTAAATCCCGGGGGGGACTTCTTCGGAGGCGAGCAGTACTTC.

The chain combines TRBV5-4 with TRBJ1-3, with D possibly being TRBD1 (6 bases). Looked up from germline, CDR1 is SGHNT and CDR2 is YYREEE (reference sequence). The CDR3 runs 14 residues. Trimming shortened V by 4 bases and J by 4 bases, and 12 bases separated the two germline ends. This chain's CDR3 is CASSVGHGGNTIYF. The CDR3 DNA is TGTGCCAGCAGCGTGGGACACGGAGGAAACACCATATATTTT.

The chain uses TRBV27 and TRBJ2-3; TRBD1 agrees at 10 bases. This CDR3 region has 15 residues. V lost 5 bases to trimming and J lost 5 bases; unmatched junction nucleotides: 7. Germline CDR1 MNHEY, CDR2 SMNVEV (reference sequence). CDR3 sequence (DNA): TGTGCCAGCAGTACCGGACAGGGGGTGGGAGATACGCAGTATTTT. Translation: CASSTGQGVGDTQYF.

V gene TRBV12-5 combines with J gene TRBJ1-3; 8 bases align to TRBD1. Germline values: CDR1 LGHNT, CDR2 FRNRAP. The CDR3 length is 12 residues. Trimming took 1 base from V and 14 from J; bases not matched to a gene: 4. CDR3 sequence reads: CASGLGGTGLYF. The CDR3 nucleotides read TGTGCTAGTGGTTTGGGCGGGACAGGCCTATATTTT.

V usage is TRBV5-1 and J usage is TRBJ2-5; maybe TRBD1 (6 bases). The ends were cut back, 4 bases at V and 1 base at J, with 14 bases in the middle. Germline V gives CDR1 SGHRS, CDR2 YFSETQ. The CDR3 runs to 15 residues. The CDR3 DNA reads TGCGCCAGCAGCAGCTCGAGACAGGCCCAAGAGACCCAGTACTTC. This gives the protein CASSSSRQAQETQYF.

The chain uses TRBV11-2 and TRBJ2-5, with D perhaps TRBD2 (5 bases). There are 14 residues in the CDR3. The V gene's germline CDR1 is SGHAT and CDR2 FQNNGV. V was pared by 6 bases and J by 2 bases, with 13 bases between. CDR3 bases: TGTGCCAGCAGTCGGGGATGGGCTCAAGAGACCCAGTACTTC. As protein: CASSRGWAQETQYF.

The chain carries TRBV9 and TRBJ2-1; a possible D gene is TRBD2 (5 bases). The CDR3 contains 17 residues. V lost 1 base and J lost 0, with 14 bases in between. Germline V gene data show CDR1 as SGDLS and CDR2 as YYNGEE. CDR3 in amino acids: CASSVMGSNPSYNEQFF. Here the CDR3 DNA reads TGTGCCAGCAGCGTAATGGGGAGCAATCCCTCCTACAATGAGCAGTTCTTC.

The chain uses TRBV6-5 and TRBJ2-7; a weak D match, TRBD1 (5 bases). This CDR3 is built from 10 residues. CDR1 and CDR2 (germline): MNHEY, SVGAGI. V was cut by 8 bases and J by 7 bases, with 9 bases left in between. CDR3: CASGAPEQYF. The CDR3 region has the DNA TGTGCCAGCGGGGCGCCGGAGCAGTACTTC.

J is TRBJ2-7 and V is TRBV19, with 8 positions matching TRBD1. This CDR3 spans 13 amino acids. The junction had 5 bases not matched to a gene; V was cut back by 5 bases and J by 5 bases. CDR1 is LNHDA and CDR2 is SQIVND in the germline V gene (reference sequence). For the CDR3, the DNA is TGTGCCAGTAGTTCGACAGGGGATGACGAGCAGTACTTC. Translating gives CASSSTGDDEQYF.

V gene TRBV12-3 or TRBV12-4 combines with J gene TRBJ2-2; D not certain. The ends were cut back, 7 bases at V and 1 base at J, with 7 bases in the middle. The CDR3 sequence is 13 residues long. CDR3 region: CASTERNTGELFF. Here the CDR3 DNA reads TGTGCCAGCACGGAGAGGAACACCGGGGAGCTGTTTTTT.

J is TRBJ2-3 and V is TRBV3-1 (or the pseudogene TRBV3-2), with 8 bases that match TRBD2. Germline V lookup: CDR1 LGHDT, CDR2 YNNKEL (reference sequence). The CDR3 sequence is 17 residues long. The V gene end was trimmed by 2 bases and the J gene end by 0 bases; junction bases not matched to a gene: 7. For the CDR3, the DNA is TGTGCCAGCAGCCAAACCTCGGCGGGGGGCAGCACAGATACGCAGTATTTT. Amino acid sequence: CASSQTSAGGSTDTQYF.

The CDR3: CASSLLGDGYTF. The CDR3 bases are TGTGCCAGCAGCCTATTAGGGGATGGCTACACCTTC. The V call is TRBV3-1 (or the pseudogene TRBV3-2), the J call TRBJ1-2, with D possibly matching TRBD1 (5 bases). V lost 4 bases to trimming and J lost 6 bases, with 9 bases between them. CDR1 and CDR2 (germline): LGHDT, YNNKEL (reference sequence). This CDR3 spans 12 amino acids.

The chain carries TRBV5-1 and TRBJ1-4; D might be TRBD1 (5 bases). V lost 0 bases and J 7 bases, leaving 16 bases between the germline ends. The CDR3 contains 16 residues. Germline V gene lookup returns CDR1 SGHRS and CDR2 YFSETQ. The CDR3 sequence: CASSLGGAPDLEKLFF. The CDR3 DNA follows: TGCGCCAGCAGCTTGGGTGGGGCGCCCGATCTTGAAAAACTGTTTTTT.

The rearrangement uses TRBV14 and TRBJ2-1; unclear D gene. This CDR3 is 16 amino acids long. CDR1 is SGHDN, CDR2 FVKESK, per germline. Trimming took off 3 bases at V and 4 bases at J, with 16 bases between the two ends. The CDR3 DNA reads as TGTGCCAGCAGCCACCCCCGCGGAGTGGGTTACAATGAGCAGTTCTTC. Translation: CASSHPRGVGYNEQFF.

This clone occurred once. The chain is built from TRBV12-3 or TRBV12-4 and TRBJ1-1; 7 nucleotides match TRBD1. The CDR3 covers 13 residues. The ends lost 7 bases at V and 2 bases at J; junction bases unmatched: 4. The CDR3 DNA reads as TGTGCCAGCACCAGACAGGGAAACACTGAAGCTTTCTTT. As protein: CASTRQGNTEAFF.

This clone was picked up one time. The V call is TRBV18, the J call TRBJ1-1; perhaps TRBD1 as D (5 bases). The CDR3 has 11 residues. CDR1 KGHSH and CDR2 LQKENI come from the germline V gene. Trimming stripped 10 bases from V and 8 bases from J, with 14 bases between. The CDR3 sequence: CATAPGGEAFF. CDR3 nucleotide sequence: TGTGCCACCGCGCCGGGGGGGGAAGCTTTCTTT.

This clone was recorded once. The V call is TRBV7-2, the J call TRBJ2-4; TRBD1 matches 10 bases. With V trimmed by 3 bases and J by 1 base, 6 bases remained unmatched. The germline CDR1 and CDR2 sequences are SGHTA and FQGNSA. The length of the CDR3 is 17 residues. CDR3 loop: CASSFRGTGVAKNIQYF. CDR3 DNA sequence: TGTGCCAGCAGCTTTCGTGGGACAGGGGTTGCCAAAAACATTCAGTACTTC. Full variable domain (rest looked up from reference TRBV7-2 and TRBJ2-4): GAGVSQSPSNKVTEKGKDVELRCDPISGHTALYWYRQSLGQGLEFLIYFQGNSAPDKSGLPSDRFSAERTGGSVSTLTIQRTQQEDSAVYLCASSFRGTGVAKNIQYFGAGTRLSVL.

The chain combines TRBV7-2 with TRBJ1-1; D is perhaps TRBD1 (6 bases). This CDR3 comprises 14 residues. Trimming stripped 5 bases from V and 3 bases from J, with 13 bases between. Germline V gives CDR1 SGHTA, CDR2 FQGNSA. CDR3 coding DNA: TGTGCCAGCAGCCAACAGGGAGGGGACACTGAAGCTTTCTTT. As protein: CASSQQGGDTEAFF.

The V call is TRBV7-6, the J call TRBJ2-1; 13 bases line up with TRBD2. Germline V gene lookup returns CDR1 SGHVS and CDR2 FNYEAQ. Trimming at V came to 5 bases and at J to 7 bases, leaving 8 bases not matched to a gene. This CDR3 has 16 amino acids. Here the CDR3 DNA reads TGTGCCAGCAGCCCCCGGACTAGCGGGGGATCGAATGAGCAGTTCTTC. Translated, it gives CASSPRTSGGSNEQFF.

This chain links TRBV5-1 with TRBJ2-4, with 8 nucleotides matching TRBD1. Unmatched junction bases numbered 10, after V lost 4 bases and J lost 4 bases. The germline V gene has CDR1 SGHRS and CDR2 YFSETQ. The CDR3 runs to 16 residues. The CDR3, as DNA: TGCGCCAGCAGCGAGGCTACCGGGACAGGAAAAAACATTCAGTACTTC. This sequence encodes CASSEATGTGKNIQYF. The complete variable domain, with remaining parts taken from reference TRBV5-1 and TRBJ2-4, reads KAGVTQTPRYLIKTRGQQVTLSCSPISGHRSVSWYQQTPGQGLQFLFEYFSETQRNKGNFPGRFSGRQFSNSRSEMNVSTLELGDSALYLCASSEATGTGKNIQYFGAGTRLSVL.

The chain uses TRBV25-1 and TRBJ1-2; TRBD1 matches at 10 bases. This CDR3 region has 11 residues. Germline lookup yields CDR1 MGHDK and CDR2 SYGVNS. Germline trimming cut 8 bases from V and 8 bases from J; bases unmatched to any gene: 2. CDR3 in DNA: TGTGCCAGCCTGGACAGGGGGGGCTACACCTTC. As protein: CASLDRGGYTF.

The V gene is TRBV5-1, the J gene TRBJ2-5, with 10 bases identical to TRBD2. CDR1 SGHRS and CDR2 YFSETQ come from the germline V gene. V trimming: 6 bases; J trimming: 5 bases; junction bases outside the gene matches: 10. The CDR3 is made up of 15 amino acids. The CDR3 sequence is CASKTLAGGRETQYF. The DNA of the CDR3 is TGCGCCAGCAAAACTTTAGCGGGGGGCCGGGAGACCCAGTACTTC. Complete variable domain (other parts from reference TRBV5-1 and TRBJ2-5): KAGVTQTPRYLIKTRGQQVTLSCSPISGHRSVSWYQQTPGQGLQFLFEYFSETQRNKGNFPGRFSGRQFSNSRSEMNVSTLELGDSALYLCASKTLAGGRETQYFGPGTRLLVL.

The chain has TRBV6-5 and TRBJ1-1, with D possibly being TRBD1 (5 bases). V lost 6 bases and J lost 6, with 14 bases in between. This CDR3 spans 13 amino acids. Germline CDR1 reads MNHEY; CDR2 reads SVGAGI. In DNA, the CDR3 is TGTGCCAGCAGAGAGTTTTCGGGGGCTGAAGCTTTCTTT. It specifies CASREFSGAEAFF.